This TCR beta chain comes out of a study of blood T cell repertoires in COVID-19. The overall study: Both acute and convalescent COVID-19 samples were obtained from the United States, Italy and Spain. Sources were T cells, B-cell-depleted T cells, or PBMCs; the material itself was cDNA or gDNA.

The count of this clone is one. In the original processing: Reference gene primer amplification gave nucleated cell count estimates. Measured with immunoSEQ multiplex PCR; TCRdb has only the in-frame clones, and not every one. That table gives V, J and clone size, and the DNA gave D and trimming. The sample includes over 85,000 clones, 80% to 90% seen only once; the top ten take roughly 6.8%. The CDR3 consists of 17 residues. V gave up 3 bases and J gave up 7 bases, with 19 bases separating them. CDR1 and CDR2 (germline): KGHSH, LQKENI. This sequence joins TRBV18 and TRBJ1-6; D perhaps matches TRBD1 (5 bases). Sequenced sample: peripheral blood. This receptor was taken from a human donor with acute or convalescent COVID-19. The donor label of this sample is uncertain. The CDR3 DNA follows: TGTGCCAGCTCACCGAACAGGCCTCCGAACGGGAATTCACCCCTCCACTTT. Protein product: CASSPNRPPNGNSPLHF.